This T cell receptor (beta chain) was sequenced for a study of shared clonotypes between healthy human individuals. Study at large: Participating donors consisted of a couple of women and a few men aged 18 to 49. General study findings and limits: Generation probabilities were higher for clonotypes shared across all four sorted-subset donors than for unshared ones.

In the sorted-subset replicate PCRs, approximately 200 ng DNA, around 30,000 T cell genomes, was used. The data were produced by immunoSEQ multiplex PCR, yet TCRdb's version contains in-frame clones alone and is incomplete. The sample contains millions of clones, roughly 95% of which appear only once. V trimming: 11 bases; J trimming: 1 base; junction bases outside the gene matches: 7. From germline, CDR1 is LNHDA and CDR2 SQIVND (reference sequence). This CDR3 region has 14 residues. Of note for this clone: Its target is unknown.

The receptor's source is a man between 18 and 29 years old in good health. V and J are TRBV19 and TRBJ2-2; the match to TRBD1 covers 7 bases. Sample: naive CD4+ T cells sorted from blood. Described subset: CD45RA+ positively selected. The CDR3 DNA is TGTGCCTCCGTCCGGACAGGGAACACCGGGGAGCTGTTTTTT. This sequence encodes CASVRTGNTGELFF.